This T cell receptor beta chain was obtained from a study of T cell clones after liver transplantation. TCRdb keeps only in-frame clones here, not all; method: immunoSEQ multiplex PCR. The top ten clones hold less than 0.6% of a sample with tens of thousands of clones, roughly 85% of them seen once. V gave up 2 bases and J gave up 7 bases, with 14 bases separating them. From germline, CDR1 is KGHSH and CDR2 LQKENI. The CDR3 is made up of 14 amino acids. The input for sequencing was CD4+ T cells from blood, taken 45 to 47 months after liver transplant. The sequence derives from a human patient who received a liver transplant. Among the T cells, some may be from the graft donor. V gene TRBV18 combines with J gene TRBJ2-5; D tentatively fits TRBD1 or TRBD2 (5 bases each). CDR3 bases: TGTGCCAGCTCACCAGGGACCTCAGGTGTGACCCAGTACTTC. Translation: CASSPGTSGVTQYF.